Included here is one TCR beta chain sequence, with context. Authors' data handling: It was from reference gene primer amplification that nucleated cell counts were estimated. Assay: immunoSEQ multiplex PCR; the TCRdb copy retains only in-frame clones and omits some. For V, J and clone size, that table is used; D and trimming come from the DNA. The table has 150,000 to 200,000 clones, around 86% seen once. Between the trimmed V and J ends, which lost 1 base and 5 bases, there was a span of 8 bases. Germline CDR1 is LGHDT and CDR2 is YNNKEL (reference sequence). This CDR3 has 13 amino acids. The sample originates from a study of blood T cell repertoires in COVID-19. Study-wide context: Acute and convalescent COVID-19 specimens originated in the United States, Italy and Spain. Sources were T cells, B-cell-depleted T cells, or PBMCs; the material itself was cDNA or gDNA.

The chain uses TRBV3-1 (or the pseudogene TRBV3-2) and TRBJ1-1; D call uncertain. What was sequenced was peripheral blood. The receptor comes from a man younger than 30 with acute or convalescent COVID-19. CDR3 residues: CASSQGGRTEAFF. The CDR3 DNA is TGTGCCAGCAGCCAAGGAGGGCGAACTGAAGCTTTCTTT.